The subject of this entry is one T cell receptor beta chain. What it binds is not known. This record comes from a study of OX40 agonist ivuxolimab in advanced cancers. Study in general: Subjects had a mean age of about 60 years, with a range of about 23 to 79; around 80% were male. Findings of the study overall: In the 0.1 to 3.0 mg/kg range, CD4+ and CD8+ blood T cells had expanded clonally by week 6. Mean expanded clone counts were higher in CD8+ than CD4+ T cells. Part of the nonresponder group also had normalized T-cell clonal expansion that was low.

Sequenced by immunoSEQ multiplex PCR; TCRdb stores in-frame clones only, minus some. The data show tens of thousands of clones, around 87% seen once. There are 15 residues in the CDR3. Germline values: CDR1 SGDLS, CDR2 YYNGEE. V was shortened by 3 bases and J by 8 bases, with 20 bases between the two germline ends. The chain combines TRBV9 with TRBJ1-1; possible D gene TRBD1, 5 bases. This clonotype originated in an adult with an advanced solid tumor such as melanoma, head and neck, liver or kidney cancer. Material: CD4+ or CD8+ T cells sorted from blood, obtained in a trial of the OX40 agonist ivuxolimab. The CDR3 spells CASSAARDQNREAFF. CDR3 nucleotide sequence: TGTGCCAGCAGCGCCGCAAGGGACCAGAACCGAGAAGCTTTCTTT.